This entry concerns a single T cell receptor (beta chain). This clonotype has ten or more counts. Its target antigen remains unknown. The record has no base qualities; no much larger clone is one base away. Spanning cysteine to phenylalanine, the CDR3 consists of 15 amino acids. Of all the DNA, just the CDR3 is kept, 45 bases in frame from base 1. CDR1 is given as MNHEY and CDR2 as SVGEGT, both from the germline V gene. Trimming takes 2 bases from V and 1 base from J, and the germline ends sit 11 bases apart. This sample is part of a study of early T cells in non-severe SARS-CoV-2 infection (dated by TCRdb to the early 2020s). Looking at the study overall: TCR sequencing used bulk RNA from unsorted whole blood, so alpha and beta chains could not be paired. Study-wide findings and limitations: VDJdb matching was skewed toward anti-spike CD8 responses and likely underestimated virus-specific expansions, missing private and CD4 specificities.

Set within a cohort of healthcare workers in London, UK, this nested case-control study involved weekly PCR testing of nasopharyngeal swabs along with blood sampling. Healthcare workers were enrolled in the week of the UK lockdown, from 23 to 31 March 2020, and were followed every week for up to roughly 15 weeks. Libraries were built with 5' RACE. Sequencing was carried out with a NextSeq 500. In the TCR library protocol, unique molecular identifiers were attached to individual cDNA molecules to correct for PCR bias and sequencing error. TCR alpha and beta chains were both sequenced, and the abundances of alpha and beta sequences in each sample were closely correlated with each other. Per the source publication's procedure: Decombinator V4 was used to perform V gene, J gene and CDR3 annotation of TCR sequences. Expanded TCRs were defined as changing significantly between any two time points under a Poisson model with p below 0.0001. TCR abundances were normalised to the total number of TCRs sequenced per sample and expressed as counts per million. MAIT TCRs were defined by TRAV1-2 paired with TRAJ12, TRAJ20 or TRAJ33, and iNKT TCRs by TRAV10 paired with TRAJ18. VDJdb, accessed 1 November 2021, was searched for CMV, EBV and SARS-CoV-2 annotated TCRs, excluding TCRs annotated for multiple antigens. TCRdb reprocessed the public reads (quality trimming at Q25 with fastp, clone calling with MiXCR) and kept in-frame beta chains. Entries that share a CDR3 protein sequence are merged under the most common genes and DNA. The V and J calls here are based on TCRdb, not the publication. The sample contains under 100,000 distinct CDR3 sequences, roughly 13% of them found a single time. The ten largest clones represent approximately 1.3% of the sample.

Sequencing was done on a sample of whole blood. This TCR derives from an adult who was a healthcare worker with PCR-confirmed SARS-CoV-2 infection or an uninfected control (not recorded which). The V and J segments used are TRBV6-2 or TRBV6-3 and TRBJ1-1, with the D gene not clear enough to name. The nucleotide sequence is TGTGCCAGCAGTTACGGCGTCAGCTGGAACACTGAAGCTTTCTTT. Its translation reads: CASSYGVSWNTEAFF.